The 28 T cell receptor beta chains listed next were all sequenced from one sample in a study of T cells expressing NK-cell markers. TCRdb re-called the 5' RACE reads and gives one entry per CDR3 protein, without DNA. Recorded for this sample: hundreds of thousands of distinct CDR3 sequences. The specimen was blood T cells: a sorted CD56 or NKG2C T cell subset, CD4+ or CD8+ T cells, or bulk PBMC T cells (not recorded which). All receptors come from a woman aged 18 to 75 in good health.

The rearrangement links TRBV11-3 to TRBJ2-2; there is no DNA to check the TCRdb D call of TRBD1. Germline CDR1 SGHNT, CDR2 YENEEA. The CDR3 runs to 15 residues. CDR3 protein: CASSFDRENTGELFF.

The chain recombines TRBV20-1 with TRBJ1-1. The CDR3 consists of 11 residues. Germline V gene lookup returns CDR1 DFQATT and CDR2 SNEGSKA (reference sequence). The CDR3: CSARGFTEAFF.

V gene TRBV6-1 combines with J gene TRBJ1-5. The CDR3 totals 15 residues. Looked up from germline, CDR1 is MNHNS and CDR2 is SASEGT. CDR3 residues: CASTEGGKGHQPQHF.

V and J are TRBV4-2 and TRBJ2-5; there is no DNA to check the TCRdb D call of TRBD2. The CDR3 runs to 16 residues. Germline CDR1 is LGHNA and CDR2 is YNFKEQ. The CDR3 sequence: CASSQEGMDSKSPQYF.

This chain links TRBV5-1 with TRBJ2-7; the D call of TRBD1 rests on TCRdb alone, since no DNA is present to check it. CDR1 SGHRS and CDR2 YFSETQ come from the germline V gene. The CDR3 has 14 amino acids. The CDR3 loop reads CASTSPGQPREQYF.

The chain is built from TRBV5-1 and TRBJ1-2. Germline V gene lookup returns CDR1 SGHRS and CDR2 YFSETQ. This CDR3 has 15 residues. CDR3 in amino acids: CASSSGTSIGYGYTF.

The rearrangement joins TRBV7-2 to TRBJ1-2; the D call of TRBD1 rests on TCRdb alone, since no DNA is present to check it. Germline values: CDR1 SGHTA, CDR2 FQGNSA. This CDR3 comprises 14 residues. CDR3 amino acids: CASSPEGATSRFTF.

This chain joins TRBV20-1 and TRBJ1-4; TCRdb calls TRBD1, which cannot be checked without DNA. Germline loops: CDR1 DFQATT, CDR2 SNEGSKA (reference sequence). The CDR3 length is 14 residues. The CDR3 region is CSATRQGAVVKLFF.

This CDR3 is CAWSVGQSHTGELFF. The chain couples TRBV30 to TRBJ2-2; TCRdb outputs TRBD1, but without DNA this stays unchecked. The CDR3 covers 15 residues. Germline V gene lookup returns CDR1 GTSNPN and CDR2 SVGIG (reference sequence). Complete variable domain (other parts from reference TRBV30 and TRBJ2-2): SQTIHQWPATLVQPVGSPLSLECTVEGTSNPNLYWYRQAAGRGLQLLFYSVGIGQISSEVPQNLSASRPQDRQFILSSKKLLLSDSGFYLCAWSVGQSHTGELFFGEGSRLTVL.

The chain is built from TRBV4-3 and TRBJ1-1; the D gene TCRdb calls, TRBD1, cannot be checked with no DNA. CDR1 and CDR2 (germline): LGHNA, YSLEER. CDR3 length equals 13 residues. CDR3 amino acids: CASSQYRGLGAFF.

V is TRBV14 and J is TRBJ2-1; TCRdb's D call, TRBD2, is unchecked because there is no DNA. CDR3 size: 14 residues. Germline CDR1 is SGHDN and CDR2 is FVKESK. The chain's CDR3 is CASSQDLAPGEQFF. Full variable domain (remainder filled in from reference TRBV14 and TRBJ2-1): EAGVTQFPSHSVIEKGQTVTLRCDPISGHDNLYWYRRVMGKEIKFLLHFVKESKQDESGMPNNRFLAERTGGTYSTLKVQPAELEDSGVYFCASSQDLAPGEQFFGPGTRLTVL.

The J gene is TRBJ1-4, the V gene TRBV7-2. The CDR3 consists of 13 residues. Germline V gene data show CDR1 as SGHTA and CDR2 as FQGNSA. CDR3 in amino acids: CASSLAYDEKLFF.

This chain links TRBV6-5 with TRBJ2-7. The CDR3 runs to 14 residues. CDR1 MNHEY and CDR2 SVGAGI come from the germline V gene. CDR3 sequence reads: CASSYVGALYEQYF.

Here the CDR3 reads CASIYGGWAYNEQFF. The chain combines TRBV21-1 with TRBJ2-1; TCRdb picks TRBD1, but there is no DNA to check that call. TRBV21-1 is tagged as a pseudogene. This CDR3 contains 15 residues.

CDR3: CSVVAATGELFF. The chain combines TRBV29-1 with TRBJ2-2. The CDR3 consists of 12 residues. Germline V CDR1 and CDR2: SQVTM, ANQGSEA.

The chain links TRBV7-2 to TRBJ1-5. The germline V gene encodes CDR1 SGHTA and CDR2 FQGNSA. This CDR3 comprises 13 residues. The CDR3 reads CASSLEEDQPQHF.

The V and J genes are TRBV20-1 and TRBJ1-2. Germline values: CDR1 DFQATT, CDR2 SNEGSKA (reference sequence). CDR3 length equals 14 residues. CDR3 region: CSAHQSFAGYGYTF.

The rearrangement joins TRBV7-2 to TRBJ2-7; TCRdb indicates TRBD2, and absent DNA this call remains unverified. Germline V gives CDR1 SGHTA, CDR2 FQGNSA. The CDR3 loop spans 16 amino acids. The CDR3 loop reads CASSLRKRGNPYEQYF.

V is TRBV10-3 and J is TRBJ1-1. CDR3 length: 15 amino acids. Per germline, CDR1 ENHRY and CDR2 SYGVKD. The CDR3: CAIKLAGVTNTEAFF.

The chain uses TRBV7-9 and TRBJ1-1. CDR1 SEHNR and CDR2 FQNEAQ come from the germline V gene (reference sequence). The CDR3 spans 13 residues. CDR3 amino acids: CASSLIEGSEAFF.

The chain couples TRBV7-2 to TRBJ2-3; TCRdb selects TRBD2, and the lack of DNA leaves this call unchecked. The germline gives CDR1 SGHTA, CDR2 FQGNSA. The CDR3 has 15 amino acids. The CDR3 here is CASFLLAGSTDTQYF.

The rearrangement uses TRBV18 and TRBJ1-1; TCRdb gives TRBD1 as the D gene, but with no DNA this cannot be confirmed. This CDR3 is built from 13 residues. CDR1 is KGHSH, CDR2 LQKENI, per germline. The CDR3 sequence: CASSRQGTPEAFF.

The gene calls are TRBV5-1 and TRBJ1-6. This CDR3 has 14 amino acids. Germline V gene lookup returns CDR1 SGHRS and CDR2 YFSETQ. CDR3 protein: CATTTGSYNSPLHF.

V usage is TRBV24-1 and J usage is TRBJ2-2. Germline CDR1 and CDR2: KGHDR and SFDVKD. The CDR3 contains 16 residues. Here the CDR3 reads CATSDSARRKAGELFF.

The CDR3 sequence is CATSRVRSSTEGDEQFF. This chain joins TRBV15 and TRBJ2-1. The CDR3 runs 17 residues. Germline lookup yields CDR1 LNHNV and CDR2 YYDKDF (reference sequence).

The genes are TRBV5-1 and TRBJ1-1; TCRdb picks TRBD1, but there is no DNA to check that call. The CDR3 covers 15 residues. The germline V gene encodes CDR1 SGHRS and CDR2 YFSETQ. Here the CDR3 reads CASSSSQGGNTEAFF.

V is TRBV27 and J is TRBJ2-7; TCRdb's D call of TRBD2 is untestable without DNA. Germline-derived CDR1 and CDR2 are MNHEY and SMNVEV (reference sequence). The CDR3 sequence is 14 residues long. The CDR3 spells CASSGRQTNYEQYF.

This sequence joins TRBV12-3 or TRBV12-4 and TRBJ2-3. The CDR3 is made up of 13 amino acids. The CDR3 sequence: CASSLNQPDTQYF.